The 14 T cell receptor beta chains below come from one sample, sequenced in a study of resident and recirculating memory T cells in vitiligo. Assay used: immunoSEQ multiplex PCR; TCRdb lists only in-frame clones, some missing. The sample lists tens of thousands of clones, about 89% seen once, with over 4.5% in the top ten. Specimen: blood. The source is a male donor with vitiligo.

This sequence joins TRBV5-4 and TRBJ1-1, with 11 bases fitting TRBD1. This CDR3 spans 14 amino acids. Germline CDR1 and CDR2: SGHNT and YYREEE (reference sequence). V gave up 3 bases and J gave up 5 bases; unmatched junction bases: 3. CDR3 nucleotides: TGTGCCAGCAGCTGGGACAGGGGGGGGACTGAAGCTTTCTTT. It encodes CASSWDRGGTEAFF. The complete variable domain, with remaining parts taken from reference TRBV5-4 and TRBJ1-1, reads ETGVTQSPTHLIKTRGQQVTLRCSSQSGHNTVSWYQQALGQGPQFIFQYYREEENGRGNFPPRFSGLQFPNYSSELNVNALELDDSALYLCASSWDRGGTEAFFGQGTRLTVV.

The chain couples TRBV9 to TRBJ2-2, with a possible D match to TRBD1 (6 bases). V was clipped by 1 base and J by 6 bases, with 13 bases between them. This CDR3 has 15 residues. The germline gives CDR1 SGDLS, CDR2 YYNGEE. CDR3 nucleotides: TGTGCCAGCAGCGTAACAGGGAAGGGGTCCGGGGAGCTGTTTTTT. Translated: CASSVTGKGSGELFF.

The chain is built from TRBV10-1 and TRBJ2-5, with 8 bases fitting TRBD1. The V gene's germline CDR1 is WNHNN and CDR2 SYGVQD (reference sequence). The length of the CDR3 is 14 residues. With 7 bases clipped from V and 2 bases from J, the junction kept 6 bases outside the gene matches. CDR3 DNA: TGCGCCAGCACCAGGGGGCGAAGGCAAGAGACCCAGTACTTC. Protein sequence: CASTRGRRQETQYF.

J is TRBJ2-1 and V is TRBV18, with TRBD1 matching over 8 bases. Germline CDR1 reads KGHSH; CDR2 reads LQKENI. The V gene end was trimmed by 6 bases and the J gene end by 8 bases; junction bases not matched to a gene: 6. CDR3 length: 13 residues. DNA for the CDR3: TGTGCCAGCTCCAGGACAGGGCGGGATGAGCAGTTCTTC. Translating it yields CASSRTGRDEQFF.

This chain uses TRBV29-1 with TRBJ1-2; TRBD1 might be the D (5 bases). CDR3 length: 15 amino acids. Germline V lookup: CDR1 SQVTM, CDR2 ANQGSEA. Trimming took 1 base from V and 4 from J, leaving 16 bases between them. The DNA of the CDR3 is TGCAGCGTTGAAGTCCCCCATGACAGCTTCTATGGCTACACCTTC. Amino acid sequence: CSVEVPHDSFYGYTF.

This chain uses TRBV25-1 with TRBJ2-7, with 9 bases aligning to TRBD1. The CDR3 length is 14 residues. V dropped 6 bases and J dropped 3; count of bases not matched to a gene: 6. CDR1 and CDR2 (germline): MGHDK, SYGVNS. CDR3 region: CASRHRDRDYEQYF. CDR3 sequence (DNA): TGTGCCAGCAGACACCGGGACAGGGACTACGAGCAGTACTTC.

V gene TRBV5-1 combines with J gene TRBJ1-1, with D tentatively TRBD1 (5 bases). This CDR3 spans 16 amino acids. V dropped 3 bases and J dropped 0 bases, with 15 bases sitting between them. Germline V CDR1 and CDR2: SGHRS, YFSETQ. The DNA for the CDR3 is TGCGCCAGCAGCTCGTCAAGGACACCTCTGAACACTGAAGCTTTCTTT. This sequence encodes CASSSSRTPLNTEAFF. Full variable domain (outside the CDR3, taken from reference TRBV5-1 and TRBJ1-1): KAGVTQTPRYLIKTRGQQVTLSCSPISGHRSVSWYQQTPGQGLQFLFEYFSETQRNKGNFPGRFSGRQFSNSRSEMNVSTLELGDSALYLCASSSSRTPLNTEAFFGQGTRLTVV.

The chain has TRBV6-1 and TRBJ2-7; TRBD1 is a possible D gene (6 bases). Trimming took 6 bases from V and 4 from J, leaving 16 bases between them. Looked up from germline, CDR1 is MNHNS and CDR2 is SASEGT. The CDR3 has 14 amino acids. CDR3 DNA: TGTGCCAGCAGAATGACAGGTCCCATTTACGAGCAGTACTTC. It codes for CASRMTGPIYEQYF.

The V and J genes are TRBV18 and TRBJ1-4; 8 bases match TRBD1. CDR3 length: 18 amino acids. Germline CDR1 is KGHSH and CDR2 is LQKENI. J gave up 0 bases and V 8 bases, and 14 bases lay outside the gene matches. The CDR3 region has the DNA TGTGCCAGCCCCATACGGACAGGGCCATCTGCAACTAATGAAAAACTGTTTTTT. It translates to CASPIRTGPSATNEKLFF.

Ten or more counts support this clone. The CDR3 DNA reads TGTGCCAGCAGCCCCAGGACAGGAGGGACCGGGGAGCTGTTTTTT. As protein: CASSPRTGGTGELFF. The genes are TRBV7-9 and TRBJ2-2, with D perhaps TRBD1 (7 bases). CDR1 and CDR2 from the germline V gene are SEHNR and FQNEAQ (reference sequence). Deletions cut 5 bases from V and 5 bases from J, with 15 bases between. The CDR3 is made up of 15 amino acids.

CDR3 loop: CASSDEGRGKGYTF. In DNA, the CDR3 is TGCGCCAGCAGTGATGAGGGAAGGGGGAAGGGCTACACCTTC. The chain links TRBV10-2 to TRBJ1-2, with a possible D match to TRBD1 (6 bases). V was shortened by 3 bases and J by 8 bases, with 16 bases between the two germline ends. Germline V CDR1 and CDR2: WSHSY, SAAADI. The CDR3 extends over 14 amino acids.

V is TRBV15 and J is TRBJ2-1, with TRBD2 matching over 8 bases. CDR1 LNHNV and CDR2 YYDKDF come from the germline V gene (reference sequence). The trim removed 0 bases at V and 3 bases at J, leaving 4 bases unmatched. This CDR3 comprises 16 residues. In DNA, the CDR3 is TGTGCCACCAGCAGAGATAGACTAGCGCACTACAATGAGCAGTTCTTC. It is translated as CATSRDRLAHYNEQFF. The complete variable domain, with remaining parts taken from reference TRBV15 and TRBJ2-1, reads DAMVIQNPRYQVTQFGKPVTLSCSQTLNHNVMYWYQQKSSQAPKLLFHYYDKDFNNEADTPDNFQSRRPNTSFCFLDIRSPGLGDTAMYLCATSRDRLAHYNEQFFGPGTRLTVL.

The gene calls are TRBV7-3 and TRBJ2-3, with 9 bases lining up with TRBD1. Germline-derived CDR1 and CDR2 are SGHTA and FQGTGA. The CDR3 length is 17 residues. V was clipped by 2 bases and J by 4 bases; unmatched bases: 10. CDR3 amino acids: CASSLRGGTGSSDTQYF. The CDR3 bases are TGTGCCAGCAGCTTACGTGGCGGGACAGGGTCTTCAGATACGCAGTATTTT.

This chain links TRBV18 with TRBJ2-2; 11 bases match TRBD2. Trimming cost V 5 bases and J 1 base; bases outside gene matches: 6. This CDR3 contains 17 residues. CDR1 KGHSH and CDR2 LQKENI come from the germline V gene. CDR3 sequence (DNA): TGTGCCAGCTCAACCCGCGGGACTAGCGGGAACACCGGGGAGCTGTTTTTT. Encoded protein: CASSTRGTSGNTGELFF. The full variable domain, rest sourced from reference TRBV18 and TRBJ2-2, is NAGVMQNPRHLVRRRGQEARLRCSPMKGHSHVYWYRQLPEEGLKFMVYLQKENIIDESGMPKERFSAEFPKEGPSILRIQQVVRGDSAAYFCASSTRGTSGNTGELFFGEGSRLTVL.